A selection of T cell receptor beta chains follows, all from one sample in a study of regulatory and conventional T cells in RAG deficiency. Clones were read by immunoSEQ multiplex PCR, and TCRdb kept only the in-frame ones, dropping some. The table includes under 45,000 clones, roughly three quarters detected once. These same records also appear under a second study, on regulatory T cells.

The specimen was CD4+ effector T cells sorted from blood. These receptors were taken from a human donor in good health. The CDR3 runs from the conserved cysteine through the conserved F or W. The order of the fields is J gene, clone size, D gene, V gene, CDR3 DNA, CDR3 protein. The D gene is left open where the match is weak. Not every row has a clone size; where given, it reads once, few, many or a size class.

J: TRBJ1-2; size: .; D: TRBD1; V: TRBV27; DNA: TGTGCCAGCAGTTTAATTGATCGGAGGGGGCGCGGCTATGGCTACACCTTC; CDR3: CASSLIDRRGRGYGYTF
J: TRBJ2-2; size: .; D: .; V: TRBV7-3; DNA: TGTGCCAGCAGTCCCGCCGGGGAGCTGTTTTTT; CDR3: CASSPAGELFF
J: TRBJ2-1; size: .; D: .; V: TRBV7-9; DNA: TGTGCCAGCAGCCCTAGGAGGGGCGTGGAGCAGTTCTTC; CDR3: CASSPRRGVEQFF
J: TRBJ1-1; size: once; D: .; V: TRBV4-1; DNA: TGCGCCAGCAGCCAAGTGTTCGAGACGAACACTGAAGCTTTCTTT; CDR3: CASSQVFETNTEAFF
J: TRBJ1-1; size: .; D: TRBD1; V: TRBV6-1; DNA: TGTGCCAGCAGGACCCCAGGGGGAGTATTCACTGAAGCTTTCTTT; CDR3: CASRTPGGVFTEAFF
J: TRBJ1-2; size: .; D: TRBD1; V: TRBV2; DNA: TGTGCCAGCAGTGATCCCCTCAACAGGGGTGGGGACTATGGCTACACCTTC; CDR3: CASSDPLNRGGDYGYTF
J: TRBJ2-3; size: .; D: .; V: TRBV18; DNA: TGTGCCAGCTCACCACTCCAGGATAGCACAGATACGCAGTATTTT; CDR3: CASSPLQDSTDTQYF
J: TRBJ1-2; size: .; D: .; V: TRBV5-1; DNA: TGCGCCAGCAGCTTGGAATTGGCCAGGCATAACTATGGCTACACCTTC; CDR3: CASSLELARHNYGYTF
J: TRBJ2-1; size: few; D: TRBD2; V: TRBV5-4; DNA: TGTGCCAGCAGCCTTAGCGGGGGGAAATACAATGAGCAGTTCTTC; CDR3: CASSLSGGKYNEQFF
J: TRBJ1-1; size: .; D: TRBD1; V: TRBV5-1; DNA: TGCGCCAGCAGCCCGGACAGGGGGCCTGAAGCTTTCTTT; CDR3: CASSPDRGPEAFF
J: TRBJ2-2; size: .; D: .; V: TRBV15; DNA: TGTGCCACCAGCAGAGGTTACACCAACACCGGGGAGCTGTTTTTT; CDR3: CATSRGYTNTGELFF
J: TRBJ2-1; size: .; D: .; V: TRBV7-9; DNA: TGTGCCAGCAGCTTAGCGCTAAGGAATGAGCAGTTCTTC; CDR3: CASSLALRNEQFF
J: TRBJ1-5; size: .; D: .; V: TRBV6-1; DNA: TGTGCCAGCAGACCACAGGGACCCCTCAATCAGCCCCAGCATTTT; CDR3: CASRPQGPLNQPQHF
J: TRBJ1-2; size: few; D: .; V: TRBV2; DNA: TGTGCCAGCAGTTTTACAGGAGAGGGTGGCTACACCTTC; CDR3: CASSFTGEGGYTF
J: TRBJ1-1; size: .; D: .; V: TRBV15; DNA: TGTGCCACCAGCAGCGATCCAGTGAACACTGAAGCTTTCTTT; CDR3: CATSSDPVNTEAFF
J: TRBJ2-3; size: .; D: .; V: TRBV28; DNA: TGTGCCAGCAGCCCAGCAGGGAGGGGGCGGTCAGATACGCAGTATTTT; CDR3: CASSPAGRGRSDTQYF
J: TRBJ2-3; size: .; D: .; V: TRBV14; DNA: TGTGCCAGCAGCCCTCGGGGTTGGACAGATACGCAGTATTTT; CDR3: CASSPRGWTDTQYF
J: TRBJ2-5; size: .; D: .; V: TRBV5-5; DNA: TGTGCCAGCAGCTTGGTGGGGGAGACCCAGTACTTC; CDR3: CASSLVGETQYF
J: TRBJ2-3; size: .; D: TRBD1; V: TRBV28; DNA: TGTGCCAGCAGTTACGGGACAGGGTCCACAGATACGCAGTATTTT; CDR3: CASSYGTGSTDTQYF
J: TRBJ1-2; size: few; D: .; V: TRBV6-5; DNA: TGTGCCAGCCGGGGTAGGGATAACTATGGCTACACCTTC; CDR3: CASRGRDNYGYTF
J: TRBJ2-7; size: .; D: .; V: TRBV5-6; DNA: TGTGCCAGCAGCTACAAGGGTTCCAGACTTTCCTACGAGCAGTACTTC; CDR3: CASSYKGSRLSYEQYF
J: TRBJ2-6; size: .; D: .; V: TRBV29-1; DNA: TGCAGCGTCCTCGTTGGACAGCCAGACTCTGGGGCCAACGTCCTGACTTTC; CDR3: CSVLVGQPDSGANVLTF
J: TRBJ1-1; size: .; D: .; V: TRBV7-2; DNA: TGTGCCAGCAGCTTCACCGGGACAACGAACACTGAAGCTTTCTTT; CDR3: CASSFTGTTNTEAFF
J: TRBJ1-2; size: .; D: TRBD1; V: TRBV6-6; DNA: TGTGCCAGCAGTTCCTCGAGGACAGGTGGCTACACCTTC; CDR3: CASSSSRTGGYTF
J: TRBJ1-2; size: .; D: .; V: TRBV7-9; DNA: TGTGCCAGCAGCTTAAGCGGATATGGCTACACCTTC; CDR3: CASSLSGYGYTF
J: TRBJ2-6; size: .; D: .; V: TRBV7-3; DNA: TGTGCCAGCAGTCGTAGACAGGTAGACTCTGGGGCCAACGTCCTGACTTTC; CDR3: CASSRRQVDSGANVLTF
J: TRBJ2-5; size: .; D: .; V: TRBV7-8; DNA: TGTGCCAGCAGTTTGACCCGGACACAACCGTCGGAGACCCAGTACTTC; CDR3: CASSLTRTQPSETQYF
J: TRBJ1-1; size: .; D: .; V: TRBV7-8; DNA: TGTGCCAGCATCCCGTGGAAGGCCACTGAAGCTTTCTTT; CDR3: CASIPWKATEAFF
J: TRBJ1-2; size: .; D: .; V: TRBV5-1; DNA: TGCGCCAGCAGCTTGGAGGCGGACTATGGCTACACCTTC; CDR3: CASSLEADYGYTF